This T cell receptor (beta chain) was recovered during a study of T-cell reconstitution after alpha-beta-depleted transplantation in children. Points from the study as a whole: High day-60 TCRbeta diversity in some patients came from surviving recipient T cells and thymic progenitors. A year post-transplant, T-cell counts and diversity derived mostly from newly produced T cells.

As for this clonotype: Its matching antigen is unknown.

Preparation of the TCRbeta library was carried out with unique molecular identifiers. One entry per CDR3 protein results from TCRdb running MiXCR on the PCR reads. The top ten clones hold 30% to 40% of a sample with fewer than 750,000 distinct CDR3 sequences, 27% of them seen once. Germline trimming cut 0 bases from V and 5 bases from J; bases unmatched to any gene: 8. Per germline, CDR1 SGHRS and CDR2 YFSETQ. This CDR3 region has 18 residues. Here the sequenced sample was PBMCs, taken before TCRalphabeta/CD19-depleted stem cell transplant. This TCR came from a boy under two years old with Wiskott-Aldrich syndrome, due to receive a stem cell transplant. The V and J genes are TRBV5-1 and TRBJ2-3, with TRBD2 identical over 14 bases. The CDR3 DNA reads as TGCGCCAGCAGCTTGGACCTGACTAGCGGGAGGGCCCTAGATACGCAGTATTTT. Protein product: CASSLDLTSGRALDTQYF.